One TCR beta chain is described in this entry. The data belong to a study of technical replicates of blood from several donors. This table comes from immunoSEQ multiplex PCR, and its TCRdb copy is limited to in-frame clones, with some not included. This sample has more than 70,000 clones, with approximately 96% found just once. Sequenced input: T cells isolated from PBMCs. The TCR originated in a human donor in good health.

CDR3 residues: CASRFVEGAETQYF. The CDR3 bases are TGTGCCAGCAGATTCGTCGAGGGGGCAGAGACCCAGTACTTC. This chain joins TRBV6-5 and TRBJ2-5; 7 bases line up with TRBD1. Germline assignment: CDR1 MNHEY and CDR2 SVGAGI. Trimming at V came to 6 bases and at J to 4 bases, leaving 8 bases not matched to a gene. CDR3 length: 14 amino acids.